One sample yielded the 10 T cell receptor beta chains listed below, sequenced in a study of blood T cells in healthy people across ages. Alongside a J-beta primer mix, a sample-barcoded 5' primer served in a second PCR lasting roughly 7 to 11 cycles. TCRdb passed the 5' RACE reads through MiXCR, listing each CDR3 protein once. The repertoire holds 1,300,000 or so distinct CDR3 sequences, around 59% seen once, with 6.5% to 8.5% in the top ten. The material sequenced was blood. The receptor source for this set is a man aged 18 to 35 in good health.

V and J are TRBV15 and TRBJ2-1; 13 nucleotides agree with TRBD2. Trimming cost V 4 bases and J 10 bases; bases outside gene matches: 4. The length of the CDR3 is 14 residues. CDR1 is LNHNV, CDR2 YYDKDF, per germline (reference sequence). The CDR3 nucleotides read TGTGCCACCAGCAATGGACTAGCGGGGGAAGAGCAGTTCTTC. Protein: CATSNGLAGEEQFF.

The V call is TRBV5-1, the J call TRBJ1-5, with D maybe TRBD1 (5 bases). CDR1 SGHRS and CDR2 YFSETQ come from the germline V gene. Trimming cost V 3 bases and J 4 bases, with 11 bases left between them. CDR3 length: 14 residues. The CDR3: CASSWDGANQPQHF. The CDR3 DNA reads TGCGCCAGCAGCTGGGACGGAGCGAATCAGCCCCAGCATTTT.

The V gene is TRBV5-1, the J gene TRBJ2-4; 13 bases are shared with TRBD2. Looked up from germline, CDR1 is SGHRS and CDR2 is YFSETQ. This CDR3 spans 15 amino acids. After removal of 7 bases from V and 5 bases from J, the junction contained 6 bases not matched to a gene. The CDR3 coding sequence is TGCGCCAGCTACCTCGGGACTAGCGGGGAAAACATTCAGTACTTC. Its protein is CASYLGTSGENIQYF.

The chain links TRBV6-6 to TRBJ2-1, with a tentative D call TRBD2 (6 bases). The J call is in doubt because the DNA end fits TRBJ2-7 better. CDR3 length: 17 amino acids. Germline CDR1 reads MNHNY; CDR2 reads SVGAGI (reference sequence). This chain's CDR3 is CASTSYVGGVNYNEQYF. The CDR3 bases are TGTGCCAGCACCTCTTACGTTGGCGGGGTGAACTACAATGAGCAGTACTTC.

This chain joins TRBV6-2 or TRBV6-3 and TRBJ2-1; D is unresolved. Per germline, CDR1 MNHEY and CDR2 SVGEGT. With 9 bases removed from V and 3 bases from J, the gap between germline ends came to 3 bases. The CDR3 sequence is 10 residues long. DNA of the CDR3: TGTGCCAGGGACTACAATGAGCAGTTCTTC. Translated: CARDYNEQFF.

The chain has TRBV5-6 and TRBJ2-5; no firm D call. CDR1 is SGHDT, CDR2 YYEEEE, per germline. V lost 3 bases, J lost 7 bases, and 25 bases lay in between. The length of the CDR3 is 17 residues. CDR3 region: CASSSFGDGGVFVTQYF. CDR3 sequence (DNA): TGTGCCAGCAGCTCCTTTGGCGACGGCGGAGTATTCGTGACCCAGTACTTC.

This clonotype was counted a few times. The chain carries TRBV3-1 and TRBJ2-2; the D is unclear. The germline V and J ends were trimmed by 1 base and 3 bases, with 9 bases remaining between them. Germline V gene lookup returns CDR1 LGHDT and CDR2 YNNKEL (reference sequence). This CDR3 has 15 residues. CDR3 in DNA: TGTGCCAGCAGCCAAGTCCTTCTGGACACCGGGGAGCTGTTTTTT. Amino acids: CASSQVLLDTGELFF.

Concerning this clonotype: One end of the junction fails to match germline, which may point to a read error. CDR3 in amino acids: CASSPGLAAPYEQYF. The CDR3 DNA reads as TGTGCCAGCAGCCCGGGACTAGCGGCCCCCTACGAGCAGTACTTT. The chain has TRBV28 and TRBJ2-7, with 11 bases aligning to TRBD2. Germline CDR1 reads MDHEN; CDR2 reads SYDVKM. This CDR3 has 15 amino acids. The full variable domain, with the rest looked up from reference TRBV28 and TRBJ2-7, is DVKVTQSSRYLVKRTGEKVFLECVQDMDHENMFWYRQDPGLGLRLIYFSYDVKMKEKGDIPEGYSVSREKKERFSLILESASTNQTSMYLCASSPGLAAPYEQYFGPGTRLTVT.

The chain couples TRBV28 to TRBJ2-3, with 9 bases matching TRBD1. With V trimmed by 5 bases and J by 1 base, 4 bases remained unmatched. Germline assignment: CDR1 MDHEN and CDR2 SYDVKM. The length of the CDR3 is 15 residues. The CDR3 DNA follows: TGTGCCAGCAGTACTAGGGACAGGGGCACAGATACGCAGTATTTT. This sequence encodes CASSTRDRGTDTQYF.

A few counts support this clonotype. The CDR3 nucleotides are TGTGCCAGCAGGGACGGGTACTTC. Its translation is CASRDGYF. The J gene is TRBJ2-4, the V gene TRBV21-1. TRBV21-1 is noted as a pseudogene. The CDR3 extends over 8 amino acids.